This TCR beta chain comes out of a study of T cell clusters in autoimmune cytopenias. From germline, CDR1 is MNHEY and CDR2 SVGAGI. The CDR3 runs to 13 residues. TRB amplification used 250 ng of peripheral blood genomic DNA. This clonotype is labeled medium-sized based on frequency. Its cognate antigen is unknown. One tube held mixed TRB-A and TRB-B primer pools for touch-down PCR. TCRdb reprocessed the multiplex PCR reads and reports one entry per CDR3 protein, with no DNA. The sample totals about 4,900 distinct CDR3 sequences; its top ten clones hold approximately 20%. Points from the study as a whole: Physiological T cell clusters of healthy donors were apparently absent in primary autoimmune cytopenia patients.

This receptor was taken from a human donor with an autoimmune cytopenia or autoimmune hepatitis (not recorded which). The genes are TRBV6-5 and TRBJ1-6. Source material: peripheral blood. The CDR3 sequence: CASSQTYNSPLHF.